One and the same sample provided the 21 T cell receptor beta chains below, sequenced in a study of technical replicates of blood from several donors. The method was immunoSEQ multiplex PCR; TCRdb's version includes in-frame clones alone and lacks a portion of them. Counted here are 56,000 or so clones, about 96% occurring once; the ten biggest clones make up 2.5% to 3.5%. The source material was PBMCs. The receptors stem from a human donor in good health. Some clones in this sample may be carry-over from other donors' samples.

The J gene is TRBJ2-1, the V gene TRBV5-1; D is unclear. The CDR3 totals 15 residues. Germline V gene lookup returns CDR1 SGHRS and CDR2 YFSETQ. Trimming took off 4 bases at V and 0 bases at J, with 11 bases between the two ends. CDR3 DNA: TGCGCCAGCAGCAACCGACAAGGCTCCTACAATGAGCAGTTCTTC. This codes for CASSNRQGSYNEQFF.

This clone has just one count. The chain recombines TRBV18 with TRBJ2-2, with D unresolved. Germline lookup yields CDR1 KGHSH and CDR2 LQKENI. Trimming took off 5 bases at V and 2 bases at J, with 6 bases between the two ends. The CDR3 is 13 amino acids. In DNA form, the CDR3 reads TGTGCCAGCTCAGGCCAAAACACCGGGGAGCTGTTTTTT. Translating gives CASSGQNTGELFF.

This clone was recorded only once. V is TRBV30 and J is TRBJ2-1; 7 bases align to TRBD2. The germline V gene has CDR1 GTSNPN and CDR2 SVGIG (reference sequence). The V and J ends lost 1 base and 7 bases, in that order; junction bases with no gene match: 7. The CDR3 contains 14 residues. The CDR3 sequence: CAWSEPGRSNEQFF. CDR3 DNA: TGTGCCTGGAGTGAACCCGGGAGGTCAAATGAGCAGTTCTTC.

This clone has just a few counts. CDR3 sequence: CASSATGVRMNTEAFF. As DNA, the CDR3 is TGCGCCAGCAGCGCTACCGGTGTCAGGATGAACACTGAAGCTTTCTTT. This chain links TRBV4-1 with TRBJ1-1, with D unresolved. CDR1 is MGHRA and CDR2 is YSYEKL in the germline V gene. The CDR3 runs 16 residues. V lost 5 bases and J lost 0, with 16 bases in between.

This sequence joins TRBV9 and TRBJ2-3; 8 bases map to TRBD2. With V trimmed by 4 bases and J by 0 bases, 7 bases remained unmatched. Germline loops: CDR1 SGDLS, CDR2 YYNGEE. The CDR3 spans 16 residues. CDR3 loop: CASSTPTSGSTDTQYF. CDR3 sequence (DNA): TGTGCCAGCAGCACTCCCACTAGCGGCAGCACAGATACGCAGTATTTT.

CDR3 DNA sequence: TGCAGTGCCGGAAGCGGGAGTGGCTACACCTTC. Its protein product is CSAGSGSGYTF. The chain is built from TRBV20-1 and TRBJ1-2; D gene ambiguous. Germline CDR1 and CDR2: DFQATT and SNEGSKA (reference sequence). This CDR3 spans 11 amino acids. V gave up 6 bases and J gave up 7 bases, with 12 bases separating them.

This chain joins TRBV11-2 and TRBJ2-7; D is undetermined. The germline V gene has CDR1 SGHAT and CDR2 FQNNGV. The CDR3 extends over 13 amino acids. The V end was cut by 5 bases, the J end by 0 bases, with 8 bases between. In DNA, the CDR3 is TGTGCCAGCAGCGGTAGAGACTCCTACGAGCAGTACTTC. Its protein is CASSGRDSYEQYF.

CDR3 DNA sequence: TGTGCCTGGAGTTATGGGCTACTCGAGCAGTACTTC. Translated, it gives CAWSYGLLEQYF. The chain links TRBV30 to TRBJ2-7, with D unresolved. Trimming took off 2 bases at V and 6 bases at J, with 11 bases between the two ends. CDR1 is GTSNPN and CDR2 is SVGIG in the germline V gene (reference sequence). The CDR3 runs to 12 residues.

V usage is TRBV5-1 and J usage is TRBJ2-1; TRBD1 aligns across 8 bases. From germline, CDR1 is SGHRS and CDR2 YFSETQ. This CDR3 has 14 amino acids. Germline trimming cut 4 bases from V and 3 bases from J; bases unmatched to any gene: 3. This CDR3 reads CASSATGGYNEQFF. CDR3 bases: TGCGCCAGCAGCGCAACAGGGGGCTACAATGAGCAGTTCTTC.

This rearrangement joins TRBV13 to TRBJ1-1; D unclear. The CDR3 extends over 12 amino acids. The germline V and J ends were trimmed by 3 bases and 6 bases, with 8 bases remaining between them. Per the germline V gene, CDR1 is PRHDT and CDR2 is FYEKMQ (reference sequence). CDR3 bases: TGTGCCAGCAGCTTGAGGGTCGCTGAAGCTTTCTTT. Its protein product is CASSLRVAEAFF. Combining the CDR3 with reference TRBV13 and TRBJ1-1 gives the whole variable domain AAGVIQSPRHLIKEKRETATLKCYPIPRHDTVYWYQQGPGQDPQFLISFYEKMQSDKGSIPDRFSAQQFSDYHSELNMSSLELGDSALYFCASSLRVAEAFFGQGTRLTVV.

V and J are TRBV9 and TRBJ1-5; D is unclear. V shed 4 bases and J shed 0 bases, with 11 bases lying between them. CDR1 and CDR2 (germline): SGDLS, YYNGEE. This CDR3 is built from 15 residues. CDR3 in DNA: TGTGCCAGCAGCTCCAACGGGGATAGCAATCAGCCCCAGCATTTT. This codes for CASSSNGDSNQPQHF.

V usage is TRBV5-1 and J usage is TRBJ2-1; a possible D gene is TRBD2 (7 bases). The CDR3 spans 15 residues. In germline, CDR1 is SGHRS, CDR2 YFSETQ. V lost 6 bases and J 10 bases, leaving 23 bases between the germline ends. The CDR3 DNA reads TGCGCCAGCATGGAGGGGGGGCAACCGGTAGAAGAGCAGTTCTTC. This codes for CASMEGGQPVEEQFF.

The chain joins TRBV19 to TRBJ1-2; D possibly corresponds to TRBD1 (5 bases). From germline, CDR1 is LNHDA and CDR2 SQIVND (reference sequence). The CDR3 has 14 amino acids. With 7 bases removed from V and 4 bases from J, the gap between germline ends came to 16 bases. The CDR3 loop is CASKGGRGSYGYTF. CDR3 bases: TGTGCCAGTAAAGGCGGTAGGGGCTCCTATGGCTACACCTTC.

This chain joins TRBV7-7 and TRBJ2-5; the match to TRBD2 covers 9 bases. Germline V gives CDR1 SSHAT, CDR2 FNYEAQ (reference sequence). The trim removed 5 bases at V and 2 bases at J, leaving 3 bases unmatched. CDR3 length equals 14 residues. The CDR3 protein is CASSRLADQETQYF. In DNA form, the CDR3 reads TGTGCCAGCAGCCGACTAGCGGATCAAGAGACCCAGTACTTC.

This chain connects TRBV19 to TRBJ1-3; no reliable D call. This CDR3 comprises 11 residues. The V and J ends lost 3 bases and 8 bases respectively, with 5 bases between them. In germline, CDR1 is LNHDA, CDR2 SQIVND (reference sequence). CDR3 sequence: CASSIGHTIYF. In DNA form, the CDR3 reads TGTGCCAGTAGTATTGGGCACACCATATATTTT.

The rearrangement uses TRBV5-6 and TRBJ1-4; 7 bases line up with TRBD1. After removal of 4 bases from V and 13 bases from J, the junction contained 10 bases not matched to a gene. Germline V gene sequence: CDR1 SGHDT, CDR2 YYEEEE. The CDR3 runs 13 residues. CDR3 sequence reads: CASSERQGLRLFF. CDR3 DNA sequence: TGTGCCAGCAGCGAGAGACAGGGTCTTCGACTGTTTTTT.

V and J are TRBV19 and TRBJ2-1; 7 bases are a match to TRBD2. V lost 3 bases, J lost 7 bases, and 6 bases stayed unmatched. CDR3 length equals 14 residues. Germline V gene sequence: CDR1 LNHDA, CDR2 SQIVND (reference sequence). The CDR3 nucleotides are TGTGCCAGTAGTATTAGCGGGTCATGGAATGAGCAGTTCTTC. This codes for CASSISGSWNEQFF.

This rearrangement joins TRBV27 to TRBJ2-3, with TRBD2 identical over 8 bases. CDR3 length equals 17 residues. The V and J ends lost 5 bases and 9 bases, in that order; junction bases with no gene match: 19. Germline CDR1 reads MNHEY; CDR2 reads SMNVEV (reference sequence). This CDR3 is CASSKTLAGLFPRTQYF. The CDR3 region has the DNA TGTGCCAGCAGTAAAACTCTAGCGGGCTTATTCCCCAGGACGCAGTATTTT.

V is TRBV30 and J is TRBJ2-7, with D maybe TRBD1 (5 bases). CDR1 is GTSNPN and CDR2 is SVGIG in the germline V gene (reference sequence). V lost 0 bases and J lost 2, with 8 bases in between. The CDR3 runs to 13 residues. Here the CDR3 reads CAWSVDSTYEQYF. As DNA, the CDR3 is TGTGCCTGGAGTGTAGACAGTACCTACGAGCAGTACTTC.

The CDR3 nucleotides are TGTGCCAGCAGCTTTCGGGGGGCATCCTACGAGCAGTACTTC. This sequence encodes CASSFRGASYEQYF. The V gene is TRBV5-8, the J gene TRBJ2-7; perhaps TRBD2 as D (7 bases). Germline lookup yields CDR1 SGHTS and CDR2 YDEGEE. Between the trimmed V and J ends, which lost 2 bases and 1 base, there was a span of 10 bases. The CDR3 extends over 14 amino acids. Complete variable domain (other parts from reference TRBV5-8 and TRBJ2-7): EAGVTQSPTHLIKTRGQQATLRCSPISGHTSVYWYQQALGLGLQFLLWYDEGEERNRGNFPPRFSGRQFPNYSSELNVNALELEDSALYLCASSFRGASYEQYFGPGTRLTVT.

The V call is TRBV4-2, the J call TRBJ1-4; D possibly corresponds to TRBD1 (5 bases). The CDR3 contains 18 residues. V was pared by 4 bases and J by 2 bases, with 20 bases between. Germline V gene sequence: CDR1 LGHNA, CDR2 YNFKEQ. The CDR3 nucleotides are TGTGCCAGCAGCCCCAAGTTGGGGGGAGGTGAGACTAATGAAAAACTGTTTTTT. As protein: CASSPKLGGGETNEKLFF.